The clone carrying this T cell receptor beta chain showed up just a few times. The antigen remains unidentified. These data come from a study of cytomegalovirus exposure and HLA in healthy donors. Whole-study context: Early on, a data release was issued that held roughly 80 million unique TCRs from HLA-typed donors.

Findings and caveats of the study: The study labeled 164 TCR beta chains cytomegalovirus-associated.

The PCR ran on 60 Vbeta and 13 Jbeta primers. Libraries were prepared by immunoSEQ multiplex PCR; TCRdb keeps only in-frame clonotypes and omits some of them. The sample lists about 130,000 clones, around four fifths occurring once. Germline CDR1 reads LNHDA; CDR2 reads SQIVND (reference sequence). J lost 2 bases, V lost 2 bases, and 3 bases had no gene match. The CDR3 is 15 residues long. The V and J genes are TRBV19 and TRBJ2-1; 7 bases align to TRBD1. Sequenced material: PBMCs. The receptor comes from a female donor in good health and CMV-seronegative. Here the CDR3 reads CASSITGDPYNEQFF. CDR3 nucleotide sequence: TGTGCCAGTAGTATAACAGGGGACCCCTACAATGAGCAGTTCTTC.